This T cell receptor (beta chain) comes out of a study of response to subunit inactivated influenza vaccine. Study results and limitations: Authors suggested few new T cells are recruited by each seasonal influenza vaccination.

On this clonotype: Its antigen is unidentified.

A single record per CDR3 protein comes from TCRdb applying MiXCR to the RT-PCR reads. The sample has roughly 500,000 distinct CDR3 sequences, around 25% seen once; the top ten hold 1.9%. This CDR3 has 15 amino acids. Germline CDR1 and CDR2: SGHDT and YYEEEE. Trimming left V 0 bases short and J 2 bases short, with 11 bases between. Sequenced material: CD4+ T cells sorted from PBMCs, taken around 5 days after vaccination. The sequence derives from a man between 50 and 59 years old who received an inactivated influenza vaccine. The chain links TRBV5-6 to TRBJ2-5; D may be TRBD1 (5 bases). The CDR3 DNA follows: TGTGCCAGCAGCTTGGGGCTAGGGGTTCAAGAGACCCAGTACTTC. It is translated as CASSLGLGVQETQYF.